This is a list of T cell receptor beta chains from one sample in a study of blood T cells in healthy people across ages. TCRdb re-derived calls from the 5' RACE reads in MiXCR, one entry per CDR3 protein. The sample carries 750,000 or so distinct CDR3 sequences, 25% recorded once. Another study also made use of these data, one on T cells of mothers and their children.

Source material: blood. These receptors were obtained from a boy between 5 and 17 years old in good health. CDR3s include the opening cysteine and the closing phenylalanine or tryptophan. Fields, in order: clone size, J gene, V gene, D gene, CDR3 length, CDR3 DNA, CDR3 protein. The D gene is left open where the match is weak. A row's size may be missing; if present it is once, few, many or a size class.

>many|TRBJ2-5|TRBV7-3|TRBD1|13
TGTGCCAGCAGCGCAGGGGGTATGGAGACCCAGTACTTC
CASSAGGMETQYF
>few|TRBJ1-1|TRBV5-1|-|15
TGCGCCAGCAGCTTTCTGACAGGTTTGAACACTGAAGCTTTCTTT
CASSFLTGLNTEAFF
>-|TRBJ2-2|TRBV12-3/TRBV12-4|TRBD1|17
TGTGCCAGCAGTCCAGTTGCCGGACAGGGCAACACCGGGGAGCTGTTTTTT
CASSPVAGQGNTGELFF
>few|TRBJ2-1|TRBV20-1|-|12
TGCAGTGCTATAAGTCCTCACAATGAGCAGTTCTTC
CSAISPHNEQFF
>few|TRBJ2-3|TRBV6-5|-|12
TGTGCCAGCAGTACGACCACAGATACGCAGTATTTT
CASSTTTDTQYF
>many|TRBJ1-1|TRBV7-2|-|13
TGTGCCAGCAGCTTAGAAGTGAACACTGAAGCTTTCTTT
CASSLEVNTEAFF
>-|TRBJ2-1|TRBV12-3/TRBV12-4|-|13
TGTGCCAGCAGTTTAGAAGTTACAAGCGAGCAGTTCTTC
CASSLEVTSEQFF
>-|TRBJ2-1|TRBV5-1|TRBD2|18
TGCGCCAGCAGCTATGGACTAGCGGGGCTGCTCTGGAGGAATGAGCAGTTCTTC
CASSYGLAGLLWRNEQFF
>-|TRBJ2-7|TRBV7-2|TRBD1|15
TGTGCCAGCAGCCCAAGACAGGGGGTGGGCTACGAGCAGTACTTC
CASSPRQGVGYEQYF
>-|TRBJ1-5|TRBV28|-|16
TGTGCCAGCAGTTTATTAGGTCGCGGAGCCGATCAGCCCCAGCATTTT
CASSLLGRGADQPQHF
>few|TRBJ2-1|TRBV11-3|TRBD2|15
TGTGCCAGCAGCTTAGATAGCGGGAGCCAGGATGAGCAGTTCTTC
CASSLDSGSQDEQFF
>few|TRBJ1-5|TRBV2|-|14
TGTGCCAGCCAACAGGCCAGGGCCAATCAGCCCCAGCATTTT
CASQQARANQPQHF
>few|TRBJ1-2|TRBV29-1|TRBD1|14
TGCAGCGCTACCTTGACAGGGTCTCGCTATGGCTACACCTTC
CSATLTGSRYGYTF
>-|TRBJ1-4|TRBV14|TRBD1|16
TGTGCCAGCAGCCAGGCCCCGGGACAGGGAGAGGAAAAACTGTTTTTT
CASSQAPGQGEEKLFF
>few|TRBJ2-1|TRBV5-1|TRBD2|14
TGCGCCAGCAGCGATAGCGGGGACTACAATGAGCAGTTCTTC
CASSDSGDYNEQFF
>-|TRBJ2-3|TRBV7-2|-|16
TGTGCCAGCAGCCCCTCTCGAGGCCAGAGCACAGATACGCAGTATTTT
CASSPSRGQSTDTQYF
>-|TRBJ2-1|TRBV27|TRBD2|14
TGTGCCACCGCCTGGGGGGGCTCCTACAATGAGCAGTTCTTC
CATAWGGSYNEQFF
>few|TRBJ1-4|TRBV11-2|-|16
TGTGCCAGCAGCCAACCTCTTGGAAGGACTAATGAAAAACTGTTTTTT
CASSQPLGRTNEKLFF
>few|TRBJ1-2|TRBV6-5|-|15
TGTGCCAGCATCCCAAGGGGCCAAGCTAACTATGGCTACACCTTC
CASIPRGQANYGYTF
>once|TRBJ1-6|TRBV5-5|TRBD1|15
TGTGCCAGCAGCTCCGGGACAGGGGTAAATTCACCCCTCCACTTT
CASSSGTGVNSPLHF
>many|TRBJ2-1|TRBV12-3/TRBV12-4|TRBD2|13
TGTGCCAGCAGCGGGGGGGCCTACAATGAGCAGTTCTTC
CASSGGAYNEQFF
>-|TRBJ1-1|TRBV6-1|-|15
TGTGCCAGCAGCCCCGTGGGGGGGGCTCTCACTGAAGCTTTCTTT
CASSPVGGALTEAFF
>-|TRBJ2-7|TRBV6-5|TRBD2|13
TGTGCCAGCGCTAGCGGGAGATCCTACGAGCAGTACTTC
CASASGRSYEQYF
>few|TRBJ2-6|TRBV14|-|13
TGTGCCAGCAGTATTACTGGGGCCAACGTCCTGACTTTC
CASSITGANVLTF
>-|TRBJ1-4|TRBV5-8|-|12
TGTGCCAGCAGCTTGGGCAGAGAAAAACTGTTTTTT
CASSLGREKLFF
>-|TRBJ1-2|TRBV2|-|13
TGTGCCAGCAGTGATCGTGGGGTGTATGGCTACACCTTC
CASSDRGVYGYTF
>-|TRBJ2-5|TRBV12-3/TRBV12-4|TRBD2|18
TGTGCCAGCAGTTTCGTCCCGGGACTAGCGGGCGGCCAAGAGACCCAGTACTTC
CASSFVPGLAGGQETQYF
>-|TRBJ2-5|TRBV5-1|-|14
TGCGCCAGCAGCGGCCCAGGGGTATCGGAGACCCAGTACTTC
CASSGPGVSETQYF
>-|TRBJ1-5|TRBV7-2|-|16
TGTGCCAGCAGCTTTATGGACGGCAAGGGCAATCAGCCCCAGCATTTT
CASSFMDGKGNQPQHF
>-|TRBJ1-4|TRBV12-3/TRBV12-4|-|12
TGTGCCAGCAAGTCAAGTTGGGGAAAACTGTTTTTT
CASKSSWGKLFF
>-|TRBJ2-5|TRBV6-2/TRBV6-3|TRBD1|16
TGTGCCAGCAGTCCCGGGACAGGGGGCTATCAAGAGACCCAGTACTTC
CASSPGTGGYQETQYF
>-|TRBJ1-6|TRBV9|-|13
TGTGCCAGCAGCGTAGCTACGGATTCACCCCTCCACTTT
CASSVATDSPLHF
>many|TRBJ2-5|TRBV28|-|12
TGTGCCAGCGGCTTGGGGGGAGAGACCCAGTACTTC
CASGLGGETQYF
>-|TRBJ1-1|TRBV4-1|-|15
TGCGCCAGCAGCCAAGCTCCCTCCGGTGTTACTGAAGCTTTCTTT
CASSQAPSGVTEAFF
>-|TRBJ2-1|TRBV6-5|TRBD2|15
TGTGCCAGCAGTCTTCAAGCGGGAGGATACAATGAGCAGTTCTTC
CASSLQAGGYNEQFF
>-|TRBJ2-2|TRBV15|TRBD1|15
TGTGCCACCAGCTTGGACAGGGGGAACACCGGGGAGCTGTTTTTT
CATSLDRGNTGELFF
>-|TRBJ1-1|TRBV2|-|15
TGTGCCACAGACCGGGACCCAGGGAGGGGGACTGAAGCTTTCTTT
CATDRDPGRGTEAFF
>-|TRBJ1-6|TRBV3-1|-|18
TGTGCCAGCAGCCAAGATCTTTTGGGGAGCTCCTATAATTCACCCCTCCACTTT
CASSQDLLGSSYNSPLHF
>-|TRBJ2-5|TRBV20-1|-|14
TGCAGTGCTAGAGATTTAGGCTTCCAAGAGACCCAGTACTTC
CSARDLGFQETQYF
>-|TRBJ2-7|TRBV12-3/TRBV12-4|-|14
TGTGCCAGCAGTTTTCTTGACGGCACAAATGAGCGATACTTC
CASSFLDGTNERYF
>many|TRBJ2-7|TRBV25-1|-|13
TGTGCCACCGGCAAAACAGTGTCCTACGAGCAGTACTTC
CATGKTVSYEQYF
>-|TRBJ2-5|TRBV18|-|14
TGTGCCAGCTCACCGGAGGAAAGTTTTGGGACCCAGTACTTC
CASSPEESFGTQYF
>-|TRBJ2-5|TRBV6-5|-|12
TGTGCCAGCAATTATCCCAAGGAGACCCAGTACTTC
CASNYPKETQYF
>-|TRBJ2-3|TRBV20-1|TRBD2|15
TGCAGTGCTCTCTATAGCGGGAGTGGCACAGATACGCAGTATTTT
CSALYSGSGTDTQYF
>few|TRBJ2-7|TRBV28|-|13
TGTGCCAGCCGAGTGTCCCTGCTGCCCGAGCAGTACTTC
CASRVSLLPEQYF